A single T cell receptor (beta chain) is shown here with its context. What it binds is not known. The sample belongs to a study of cytomegalovirus exposure and HLA in healthy donors. Study-level results: The authors confirmed in vitro that three CMV-associated chains were specific for CMV antigens.

The donors (healthy individuals) were bone marrow donors. With 60 Vbeta and 13 Jbeta primers, the PCR was carried out. Libraries were prepared by immunoSEQ multiplex PCR; TCRdb keeps only in-frame clonotypes and omits some of them. The sample has about 120,000 clones, 70% to 90% seen once. Source material: PBMCs. This TCR was recovered from a man younger than 35 in good health and CMV-seropositive.

The CDR3 loop reads CASSHTSETTDTQYF. The CDR3 nucleotides read TGTGCCAGCAGCCATACTAGCGAGACCACAGATACGCAGTATTTT. The chain couples TRBV13 to TRBJ2-3; 7 bases line up with TRBD2. Trimming at V came to 5 bases and at J to 2 bases, leaving 7 bases not matched to a gene. The CDR3 has 15 amino acids. Per the germline V gene, CDR1 is PRHDT and CDR2 is FYEKMQ (reference sequence).